The sample holds many counts of the clone carrying this T cell receptor (beta chain). The CDR3 loop spans 16 amino acids. Germline CDR1 and CDR2: MGHRA and YSYEKL. Trimming took off 2 bases at V and 8 bases at J, with 19 bases between the two ends. The sample belongs to a study of T cells after yellow fever vaccination. From the 5' RACE reads, TCRdb called clonotypes with MiXCR, one entry per CDR3 protein. Counted here are more than 20,000 distinct CDR3 sequences, 5.5% occurring once; the ten biggest clones make up about 10%. The source material was PBMCs, either bulk or a sorted T-cell subset (CD4+, CD8+, memory, or dextramer-sorted; not recorded which), sampled 15 days after the yellow fever booster vaccination. The source of this sequence is a man under 40 who received the YFV17D yellow fever vaccine. The V and J genes are TRBV4-1 and TRBJ2-1; no firm D call. The CDR3 bases are TGCGCCAGCAGCCAAAGCGTACCAACTCCCTGGGATGAGCAGTTCTTC. It is translated as CASSQSVPTPWDEQFF.